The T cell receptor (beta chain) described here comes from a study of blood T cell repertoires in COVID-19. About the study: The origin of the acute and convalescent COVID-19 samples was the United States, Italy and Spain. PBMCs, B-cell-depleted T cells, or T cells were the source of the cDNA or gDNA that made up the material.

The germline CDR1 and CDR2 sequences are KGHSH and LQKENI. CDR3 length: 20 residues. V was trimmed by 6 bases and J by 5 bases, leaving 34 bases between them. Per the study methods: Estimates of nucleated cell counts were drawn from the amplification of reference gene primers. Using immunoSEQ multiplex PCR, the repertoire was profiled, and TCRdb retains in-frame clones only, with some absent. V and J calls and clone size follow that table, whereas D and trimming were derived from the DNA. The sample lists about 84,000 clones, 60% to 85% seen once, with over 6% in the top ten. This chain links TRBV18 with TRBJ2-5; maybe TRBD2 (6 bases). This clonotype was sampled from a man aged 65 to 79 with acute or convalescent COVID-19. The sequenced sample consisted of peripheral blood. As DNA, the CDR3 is TGTGCCAGCTCCCCCTCGGGGGATAGTTGGCGGCCCGCCTGGGAGGAGACCCAGTACTTC. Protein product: CASSPSGDSWRPAWEETQYF. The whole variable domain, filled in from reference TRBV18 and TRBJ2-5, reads NAGVMQNPRHLVRRRGQEARLRCSPMKGHSHVYWYRQLPEEGLKFMVYLQKENIIDESGMPKERFSAEFPKEGPSILRIQQVVRGDSAAYFCASSPSGDSWRPAWEETQYFGPGTRLLVL.